This T cell receptor beta chain appears in the sequencing data of a study of post-analysis software for immune sequencing data. Prepared libraries of TCR beta cDNA carried unique molecular identifiers. TCRdb reanalysed the PCR reads using MiXCR and keeps one entry per CDR3 protein. The repertoire holds hundreds of thousands of distinct CDR3 sequences, with roughly 27% as singletons. This clonotype was seen a few times. Sample: blood. The receptor was isolated from a girl between 5 and 17 years old with multiple sclerosis.

The CDR3 bases are TGCAGCGTTGCCTCGACTGTCCCCGGCGAGCAGTACTTC. Translated: CSVASTVPGEQYF. The rearrangement links TRBV29-1 to TRBJ2-7; D gene ambiguous. This CDR3 has 13 residues. Germline loops: CDR1 SQVTM, CDR2 ANQGSEA. The V gene lost 4 bases and the J gene lost 6 bases, with 16 bases spanning the gap.